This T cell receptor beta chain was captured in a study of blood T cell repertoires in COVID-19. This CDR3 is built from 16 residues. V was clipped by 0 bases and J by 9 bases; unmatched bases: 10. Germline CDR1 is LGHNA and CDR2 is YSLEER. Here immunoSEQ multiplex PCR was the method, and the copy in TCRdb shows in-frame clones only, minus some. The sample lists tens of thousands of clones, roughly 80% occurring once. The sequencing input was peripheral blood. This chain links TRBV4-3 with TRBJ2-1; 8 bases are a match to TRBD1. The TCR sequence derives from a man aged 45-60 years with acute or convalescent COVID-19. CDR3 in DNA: TGCGCCAGCAGCCAAGAGGGAGGTTCAGGGGGCGCTGAGCAGTTCTTC. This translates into CASSQEGGSGGAEQFF.